This T cell receptor (beta chain) was recovered during a study of early T cells in non-severe SARS-CoV-2 infection. Background on the study: It was bulk RNA from unsorted whole blood that was sequenced, and the chains were unpaired.

Notes on this clonotype: No antigen is known for it.

The CDR3 has 15 amino acids. V lost 5 bases and J lost 4, with 18 bases in between. Overall study findings and caveats: Sequences matched to VDJdb favored anti-spike CD8 responses, while private and CD4 specificities were missed.

Individual cDNA molecules each received unique molecular identifiers attached to them. TCRdb redid the calling of the 5' RACE reads with MiXCR, one entry per CDR3 protein. This table holds 70,000 or so distinct CDR3 sequences, approximately 14% found once. The chain carries TRBV12-3 or TRBV12-4 and TRBJ2-7; D remains ambiguous. Sequencing was done on a sample of whole blood. The sequence came from an adult who was a healthcare worker with PCR-confirmed SARS-CoV-2 infection or an uninfected control (not recorded which). The CDR3 DNA reads TGTGCCAGCAGTCGACCAGGACGCTCACTTTACGAGCAGTACTTC. As protein: CASSRPGRSLYEQYF.